Following are 27 T cell receptor beta chains from one sample sequenced in a study of blood T cell repertoires in COVID-19. Profiling relied on immunoSEQ multiplex PCR, and the TCRdb table lists in-frame clones only, not all of them. The sample contains about 420,000 clones, approximately 90% of which appear only once. The sample was peripheral blood. All receptors derive from a man aged 18 to 29 with COVID-19, enrolled during active disease.

The chain is built from TRBV6-5 and TRBJ2-2; TRBD1 matches at 8 bases. V lost 4 bases, J lost 4 bases, and 2 bases stayed unmatched. The germline gives CDR1 MNHEY, CDR2 SVGAGI. This CDR3 has 14 amino acids. Here the CDR3 reads CASSFGQGTGELFF. The CDR3 DNA follows: TGTGCCAGCAGTTTCGGACAGGGCACCGGGGAGCTGTTTTTT.

The chain combines TRBV6-5 with TRBJ1-2; 8 nucleotides align to TRBD1. After removal of 6 bases from V and 8 bases from J, the junction contained 8 bases not matched to a gene. This CDR3 has 13 residues. Germline CDR1 is MNHEY and CDR2 is SVGAGI. This CDR3 reads CASSRDRLGGYTF. CDR3 DNA: TGTGCCAGCAGCCGGGACAGGTTGGGAGGCTACACCTTC.

Concerning this clone itself: Other DNA sequences of this sample code for an identical CDR3. This chain's CDR3 is CASSGGLAGGAGELFF. CDR3 sequence (DNA): TGTGCCAGCAGCGGCGGACTAGCGGGAGGGGCCGGGGAGCTGTTTTTT. The gene calls are TRBV5-4 and TRBJ2-2; 15 bases align to TRBD2. This CDR3 is 16 amino acids long. Germline values: CDR1 SGHNT, CDR2 YYREEE (reference sequence). V lost 4 bases, J lost 6 bases, and 4 bases stayed unmatched. The full variable domain, with the rest looked up from reference TRBV5-4 and TRBJ2-2, is ETGVTQSPTHLIKTRGQQVTLRCSSQSGHNTVSWYQQALGQGPQFIFQYYREEENGRGNFPPRFSGLQFPNYSSELNVNALELDDSALYLCASSGGLAGGAGELFFGEGSRLTVL.

The J gene is TRBJ1-1, the V gene TRBV18; maybe TRBD1 (5 bases). This CDR3 is 16 amino acids long. The V end was cut by 0 bases, the J end by 4 bases, with 15 bases between. Germline V lookup: CDR1 KGHSH, CDR2 LQKENI. CDR3 sequence reads: CASSPPTQRGGTEAFF. The DNA of the CDR3 is TGTGCCAGCTCACCACCAACCCAACGGGGGGGCACTGAAGCTTTCTTT. Full variable domain (rest looked up from reference TRBV18 and TRBJ1-1): NAGVMQNPRHLVRRRGQEARLRCSPMKGHSHVYWYRQLPEEGLKFMVYLQKENIIDESGMPKERFSAEFPKEGPSILRIQQVVRGDSAAYFCASSPPTQRGGTEAFFGQGTRLTVV.

In this sample, this clone turned up a few times. The V call is TRBV25-1, the J call TRBJ1-1; D is perhaps TRBD1 (6 bases). Between the trimmed V and J ends, which lost 3 bases and 4 bases, there was a span of 12 bases. This CDR3 region has 14 residues. CDR1 is MGHDK and CDR2 is SYGVNS in the germline V gene. CDR3 amino acids: CASSDTGSGTEAFF. CDR3 DNA: TGTGCCAGCAGTGATACAGGGTCCGGCACTGAAGCTTTCTTT.

This rearrangement joins TRBV7-9 to TRBJ2-3; D is unresolved. The V gene's germline CDR1 is SEHNR and CDR2 FQNEAQ (reference sequence). The CDR3 has 12 amino acids. V was clipped by 2 bases and J by 4 bases, with 4 bases between them. The CDR3 DNA sequence: TGTGCCAGCAGCTTATTCTCAGATACGCAGTATTTT. Translated, it gives CASSLFSDTQYF.

The chain recombines TRBV5-5 with TRBJ2-2, with D maybe TRBD2 (5 bases). V was shortened by 2 bases and J by 5 bases, with 13 bases between the two germline ends. This CDR3 spans 15 amino acids. Germline V gene data show CDR1 as SGHKS and CDR2 as YYEKEE (reference sequence). The CDR3 sequence: CASSLIEGTTGELFF. Here the CDR3 DNA reads TGTGCCAGCAGCTTAATCGAGGGTACGACCGGGGAGCTGTTTTTT.

This clone showed up just once. The chain links TRBV24-1 to TRBJ2-3; tentatively, D is TRBD1 (6 bases). The CDR3 is 16 amino acids. Trimming took off 5 bases at V and 2 bases at J, with 16 bases between the two ends. CDR1 and CDR2 (germline): KGHDR, SFDVKD. The CDR3 DNA sequence: TGTGCCACCAGTGGAGGGCAGGGGCCCCACACAGATACGCAGTATTTT. Translated: CATSGGQGPHTDTQYF.

The chain joins TRBV14 to TRBJ1-4, with a tentative D call TRBD1 (6 bases). The CDR3 covers 13 residues. V was cut by 3 bases and J by 7 bases, with 9 bases left in between. Germline assignment: CDR1 SGHDN and CDR2 FVKESK. The CDR3, as DNA: TGTGCCAGCAGCCAGGGGGCGGTTGAAAAACTGTTTTTT. Protein sequence: CASSQGAVEKLFF. The whole variable domain, filled in from reference TRBV14 and TRBJ1-4, reads EAGVTQFPSHSVIEKGQTVTLRCDPISGHDNLYWYRRVMGKEIKFLLHFVKESKQDESGMPNNRFLAERTGGTYSTLKVQPAELEDSGVYFCASSQGAVEKLFFGSGTQLSVL.

The chain combines TRBV11-3 with TRBJ2-1, with TRBD2 matching over 9 bases. J was trimmed by 5 bases and V by 0 bases; bases with no gene match: 5. Germline V CDR1 and CDR2: SGHNT, YENEEA. This CDR3 contains 16 residues. Here the CDR3 DNA reads TGTGCCAGCAGCTTAGACGGGAGCGGGGGGAACAATGAGCAGTTCTTC. It specifies CASSLDGSGGNNEQFF.

This clone was counted a few times. The chain employs TRBV18 and TRBJ2-5, with a possible D match to TRBD1 (5 bases). Trimming removed 2 bases at V and 5 bases at J, with 12 bases between. Germline CDR1 and CDR2: KGHSH and LQKENI. There are 14 residues in the CDR3. CDR3 protein: CASSPAGFSETQYF. CDR3 in DNA: TGTGCCAGCTCACCAGCAGGGTTTTCGGAGACCCAGTACTTC.

The chain uses TRBV7-9 and TRBJ2-2; the D is unclear. V dropped 2 bases and J dropped 7 bases, with 5 bases sitting between them. Germline V gene sequence: CDR1 SEHNR, CDR2 FQNEAQ (reference sequence). The CDR3 runs 12 residues. The CDR3 is CASSLSVGELFF. Here the CDR3 DNA reads TGTGCCAGCAGCTTATCCGTCGGGGAGCTGTTTTTT. The whole variable domain, remainder taken from reference TRBV7-9 and TRBJ2-2, is DTGVSQNPRHKITKRGQNVTFRCDPISEHNRLYWYRQTLGQGPEFLTYFQNEAQLEKSRLLSDRFSAERPKGSFSTLEIQRTEQGDSAMYLCASSLSVGELFFGEGSRLTVL.

The chain employs TRBV30 and TRBJ1-4; 8 bases are a match to TRBD1. This CDR3 comprises 14 residues. With 7 bases clipped from V and 2 bases from J, the junction kept 6 bases outside the gene matches. The germline V gene has CDR1 GTSNPN and CDR2 SVGIG (reference sequence). The CDR3 loop is CAFGTGGTNEKLFF. The CDR3 nucleotides are TGTGCCTTCGGAACAGGGGGGACTAATGAAAAACTGTTTTTT.

The table lists this clone with a count of one. Other DNA sequences in the sample encode the same CDR3. The chain carries TRBV30 and TRBJ2-7; D remains ambiguous. CDR3 length: 13 amino acids. CDR1 is GTSNPN and CDR2 is SVGIG in the germline V gene (reference sequence). V was pared by 0 bases and J by 1 base, with 7 bases between. The DNA for the CDR3 is TGTGCCTGGAGTGTATCCGGGTCCTACGAGCAGTACTTC. It codes for CAWSVSGSYEQYF.

The chain links TRBV3-1 (or the pseudogene TRBV3-2) to TRBJ1-1, with D perhaps TRBD1 (6 bases). The V gene's germline CDR1 is LGHDT and CDR2 YNNKEL (reference sequence). The CDR3 totals 13 residues. Trimming took off 4 bases at V and 6 bases at J, with 12 bases between the two ends. The CDR3: CASSRQGSSEAFF. In nucleotides, the CDR3 is TGTGCCAGCAGCCGTCAGGGGTCCTCTGAAGCTTTCTTT.

This clone showed up just once. The chain uses TRBV11-2 and TRBJ2-2, with D possibly being TRBD1 (6 bases). Germline CDR1 is SGHAT and CDR2 is FQNNGV. Trimming took off 5 bases at V and 7 bases at J, with 26 bases between the two ends. This CDR3 spans 18 amino acids. The CDR3 here is CASSQPGQGLGWFGELFF. The CDR3 DNA follows: TGTGCCAGCAGCCAACCGGGTCAGGGGCTAGGTTGGTTCGGGGAGCTGTTTTTT.

The rearrangement joins TRBV4-1 to TRBJ2-7, with 11 bases aligning to TRBD1. V lost 4 bases to trimming and J lost 5 bases; unmatched junction nucleotides: 7. Germline loops: CDR1 MGHRA, CDR2 YSYEKL. The CDR3 covers 15 residues. In nucleotides, the CDR3 is TGCGCCAGCAGCCCCGGACAGGGGGCTTGGGACGAGCAGTACTTC. Its translation is CASSPGQGAWDEQYF.

This rearrangement joins TRBV5-1 to TRBJ2-5, with 7 bases aligning to TRBD2. Per the germline V gene, CDR1 is SGHRS and CDR2 is YFSETQ. There are 16 residues in the CDR3. After removal of 0 bases from V and 4 bases from J, the junction contained 9 bases not matched to a gene. The CDR3 reads CASSLGGLVGPETQYF. CDR3 DNA sequence: TGCGCCAGCAGCTTGGGAGGACTAGTCGGTCCAGAGACCCAGTACTTC. Full variable domain (rest looked up from reference TRBV5-1 and TRBJ2-5): KAGVTQTPRYLIKTRGQQVTLSCSPISGHRSVSWYQQTPGQGLQFLFEYFSETQRNKGNFPGRFSGRQFSNSRSEMNVSTLELGDSALYLCASSLGGLVGPETQYFGPGTRLLVL.

This clone appeared a few times. The rearrangement joins TRBV27 to TRBJ2-7, with 9 bases that match TRBD2. Germline loops: CDR1 MNHEY, CDR2 SMNVEV (reference sequence). The CDR3 covers 16 residues. V lost 3 bases to trimming and J lost 5 bases; unmatched junction nucleotides: 11. DNA for the CDR3: TGTGCCAGCAGTTTTCGGCGGGGGGGTCGGCCGAACGAGCAGTACTTC. Protein product: CASSFRRGGRPNEQYF.

The V call is TRBV29-1, the J call TRBJ2-1, with D perhaps TRBD2 (5 bases). There are 14 residues in the CDR3. V dropped 3 bases and J dropped 0 bases, with 9 bases sitting between them. CDR1 and CDR2 from the germline V gene are SQVTM and ANQGSEA. The CDR3 sequence is CSVDGLSSYNEQFF. Written as DNA, the CDR3 is TGCAGCGTTGACGGACTGAGCTCCTACAATGAGCAGTTCTTC.

This clone was observed once. The rearrangement joins TRBV27 to TRBJ2-1; tentatively, D is TRBD1 (6 bases). Germline assignment: CDR1 MNHEY and CDR2 SMNVEV (reference sequence). The CDR3 length is 15 residues. V shed 2 bases and J shed 2 bases, with 10 bases lying between them. DNA of the CDR3: TGTGCCAGCAGTTTAGGGCAGGGGCCCTACAATGAGCAGTTCTTC. Translated: CASSLGQGPYNEQFF.

The V call is TRBV28, the J call TRBJ1-2; maybe TRBD1 (5 bases). Per germline, CDR1 MDHEN and CDR2 SYDVKM. Trimming pared 7 bases from V and 3 bases from J, leaving 15 bases between. This CDR3 spans 14 amino acids. CDR3 loop: CASNARVNDYGYTF. DNA of the CDR3: TGTGCCAGCAACGCCAGGGTGAACGACTATGGCTACACCTTC.

The chain links TRBV10-2 to TRBJ1-6, with 9 bases lining up with TRBD1. V dropped 7 bases and J dropped 9; count of bases not matched to a gene: 10. The CDR3 sequence is 15 residues long. The germline V gene encodes CDR1 WSHSY and CDR2 SAAADI. The CDR3 coding sequence is TGCGCCAGCACCAAGCAGGGACAGGGCTTTTCACCCCTCCACTTT. This encodes CASTKQGQGFSPLHF.

The gene calls are TRBV18 and TRBJ2-2, with 7 nucleotides matching TRBD1. The CDR3 contains 16 residues. Trimming removed 2 bases from V and 4 bases from J; junction bases left unmatched: 7. CDR1 and CDR2 from the germline V gene are KGHSH and LQKENI. CDR3 DNA sequence: TGTGCCAGCTCACCAGGACAGGCTCGAGGCACCGGGGAGCTGTTTTTT. This sequence encodes CASSPGQARGTGELFF.

The chain joins TRBV5-6 to TRBJ2-3; 9 nucleotides match TRBD1. J was trimmed by 0 bases and V by 1 base; bases with no gene match: 6. This CDR3 contains 17 residues. Germline V gene sequence: CDR1 SGHDT, CDR2 YYEEEE. CDR3 sequence (DNA): TGTGCCAGCAGCTTGAGTGGGACAGGGCGGAGCACAGATACGCAGTATTTT. This gives the protein CASSLSGTGRSTDTQYF.

V gene TRBV27 combines with J gene TRBJ2-1; 7 nucleotides agree with TRBD2. CDR1 is MNHEY, CDR2 SMNVEV, per germline (reference sequence). The V and J ends lost 7 bases and 5 bases, in that order; junction bases with no gene match: 5. The CDR3 runs to 13 residues. CDR3 amino acids: CASTGGNDNEQFF. DNA of the CDR3: TGTGCCAGCACGGGGGGAAACGACAATGAGCAGTTCTTC.

Regarding this clone: One junction end does not reproduce the germline sequence, and a read error may be involved. This sequence joins TRBV6-5 and TRBJ2-1; D is uncertain. This CDR3 contains 13 residues. Per the germline V gene, CDR1 is MNHEY and CDR2 is SVGAGI. In DNA, the CDR3 is TGTGCCAGCAGTGACTCCTCTGTCAATGAGCAGTTCTTC. Translated: CASSDSSVNEQFF.